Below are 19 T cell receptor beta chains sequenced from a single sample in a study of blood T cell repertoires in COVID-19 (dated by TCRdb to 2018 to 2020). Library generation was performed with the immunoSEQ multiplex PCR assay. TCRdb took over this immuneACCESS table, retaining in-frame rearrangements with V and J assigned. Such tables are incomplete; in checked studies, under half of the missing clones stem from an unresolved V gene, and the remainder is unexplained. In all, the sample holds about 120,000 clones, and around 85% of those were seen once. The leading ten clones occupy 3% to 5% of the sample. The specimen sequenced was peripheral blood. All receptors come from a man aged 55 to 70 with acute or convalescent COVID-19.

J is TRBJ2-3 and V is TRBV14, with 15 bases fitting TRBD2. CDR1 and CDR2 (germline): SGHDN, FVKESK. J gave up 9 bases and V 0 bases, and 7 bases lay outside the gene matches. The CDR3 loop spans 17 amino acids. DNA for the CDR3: TGTGCCAGCAGCCAAGAGTGGACTAGCGGGAGGGCCTGGACGCAGTATTTT. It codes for CASSQEWTSGRAWTQYF.

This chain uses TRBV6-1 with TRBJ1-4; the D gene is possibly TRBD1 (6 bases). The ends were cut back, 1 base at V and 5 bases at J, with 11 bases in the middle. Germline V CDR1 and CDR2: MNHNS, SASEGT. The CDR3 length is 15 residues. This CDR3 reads CASSEEGEGNEKLFF. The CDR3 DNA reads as TGTGCCAGCAGTGAAGAGGGGGAGGGGAATGAAAAACTGTTTTTT.

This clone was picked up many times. For the CDR3, the DNA is TGTGCCAGTAGTCCGGAACAGGGGGCACGGCAGCCCCAGCATTTT. Its protein is CASSPEQGARQPQHF. This chain links TRBV19 with TRBJ1-5; the match to TRBD1 covers 9 bases. Per the germline V gene, CDR1 is LNHDA and CDR2 is SQIVND (reference sequence). This CDR3 contains 15 residues. V gave up 5 bases and J gave up 7 bases; unmatched junction bases: 9.

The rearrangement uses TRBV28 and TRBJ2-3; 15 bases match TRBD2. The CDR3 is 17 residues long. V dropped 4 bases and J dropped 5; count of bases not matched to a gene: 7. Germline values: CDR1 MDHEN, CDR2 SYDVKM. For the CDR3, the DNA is TGTGCCAGCAGTTCCCCGGGACTAGCGGGAGGCAAAGATACGCAGTATTTT. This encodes CASSSPGLAGGKDTQYF.

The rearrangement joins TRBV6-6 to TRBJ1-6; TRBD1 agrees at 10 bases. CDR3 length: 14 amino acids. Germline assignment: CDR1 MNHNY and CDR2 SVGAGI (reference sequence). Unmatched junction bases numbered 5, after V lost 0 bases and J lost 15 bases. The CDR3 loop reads CASSYSRDRGYLHF. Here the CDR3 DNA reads TGTGCCAGCAGTTACTCGAGGGACAGGGGTTACCTCCACTTT.

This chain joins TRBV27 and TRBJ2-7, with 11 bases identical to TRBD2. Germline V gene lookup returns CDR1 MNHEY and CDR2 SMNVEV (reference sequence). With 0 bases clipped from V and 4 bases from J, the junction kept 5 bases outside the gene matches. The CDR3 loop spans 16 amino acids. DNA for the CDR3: TGTGCCAGCAGTTTATCGGGGGCTAGCGGGAGGTACGAGCAGTACTTC. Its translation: CASSLSGASGRYEQYF.

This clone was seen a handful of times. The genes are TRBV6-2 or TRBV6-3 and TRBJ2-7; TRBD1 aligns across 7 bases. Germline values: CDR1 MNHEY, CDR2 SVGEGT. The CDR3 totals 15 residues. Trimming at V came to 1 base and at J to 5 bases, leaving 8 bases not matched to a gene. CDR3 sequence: CASSYLLQGFHEQYF. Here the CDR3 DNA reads TGTGCCAGCAGTTACTTGTTACAGGGGTTCCACGAGCAGTACTTC.

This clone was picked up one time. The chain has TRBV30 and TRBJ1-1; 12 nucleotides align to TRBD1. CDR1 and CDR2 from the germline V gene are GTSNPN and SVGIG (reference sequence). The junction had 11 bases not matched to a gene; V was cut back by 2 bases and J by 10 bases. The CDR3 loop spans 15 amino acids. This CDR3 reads CAWSFPGTGGFGAFF. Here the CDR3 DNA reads TGTGCCTGGAGTTTCCCTGGGACAGGGGGCTTTGGAGCTTTCTTT.

The chain's CDR3 is CASSLVKGKGYTF. CDR3 nucleotide sequence: TGTGCCAGCAGCTTAGTAAAGGGGAAGGGCTACACCTTC. The chain combines TRBV7-2 with TRBJ1-2; TRBD1 might be the D (5 bases). Trimming shortened V by 1 base and J by 8 bases, and 11 bases separated the two germline ends. Germline V gene data show CDR1 as SGHTA and CDR2 as FQGNSA. There are 13 residues in the CDR3.

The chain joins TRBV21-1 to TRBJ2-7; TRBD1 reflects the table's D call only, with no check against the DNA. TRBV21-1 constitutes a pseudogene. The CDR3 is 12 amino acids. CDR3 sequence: CASSHDRGEQYF. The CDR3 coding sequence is TGTGCCAGCAGCCACGACAGGGGCGAGCAGTACTTC.

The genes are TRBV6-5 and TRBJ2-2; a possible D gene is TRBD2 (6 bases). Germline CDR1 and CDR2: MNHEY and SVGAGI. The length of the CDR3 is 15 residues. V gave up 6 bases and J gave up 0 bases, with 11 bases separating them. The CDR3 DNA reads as TGTGCCAGCAGGCCCGGGGGAGCGAACACCGGGGAGCTGTTTTTT. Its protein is CASRPGGANTGELFF.

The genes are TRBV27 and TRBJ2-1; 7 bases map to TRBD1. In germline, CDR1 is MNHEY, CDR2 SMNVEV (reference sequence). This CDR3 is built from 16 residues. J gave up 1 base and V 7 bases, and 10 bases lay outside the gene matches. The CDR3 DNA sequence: TGTGCCAGCACTCCCCGGGGCAGGGGGTCCTACAATGAGCAGTTCTTC. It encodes CASTPRGRGSYNEQFF.

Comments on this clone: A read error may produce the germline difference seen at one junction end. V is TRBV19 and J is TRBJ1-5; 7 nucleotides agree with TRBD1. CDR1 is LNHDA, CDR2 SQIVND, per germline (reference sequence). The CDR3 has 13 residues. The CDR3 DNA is TGTGCCAGTAGGCCAGGGGGGAGTCAGCCCCAGCGTTTT. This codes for CASRPGGSQPQRF.

The CDR3 protein is CASSNSLDRATGELFF. CDR3 nucleotide sequence: TGTGCCAGTAGTAACAGCTTGGACAGGGCAACCGGGGAGCTGTTTTTT. J is TRBJ2-2 and V is TRBV19, with 8 bases matching TRBD1. V trimming: 4 bases; J trimming: 5 bases; junction bases outside the gene matches: 9. Germline values: CDR1 LNHDA, CDR2 SQIVND (reference sequence). The CDR3 totals 16 residues.

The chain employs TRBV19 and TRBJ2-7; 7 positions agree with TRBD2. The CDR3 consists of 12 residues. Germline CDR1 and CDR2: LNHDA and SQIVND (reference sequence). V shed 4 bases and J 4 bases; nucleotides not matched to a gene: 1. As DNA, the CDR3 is TGTGCCAGTAGTAGCGGGGGATACGAGCAGTACTTC. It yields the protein CASSSGGYEQYF.

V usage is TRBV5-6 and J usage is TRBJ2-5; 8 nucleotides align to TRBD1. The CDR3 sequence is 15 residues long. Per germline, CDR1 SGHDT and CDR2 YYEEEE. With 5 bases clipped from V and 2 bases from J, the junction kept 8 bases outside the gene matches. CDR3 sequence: CASSQQGVGQETQYF. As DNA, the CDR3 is TGTGCCAGCAGTCAACAGGGGGTAGGGCAAGAGACCCAGTACTTC. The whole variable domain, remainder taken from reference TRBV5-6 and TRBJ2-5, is DAGVTQSPTHLIKTRGQQVTLRCSPKSGHDTVSWYQQALGQGPQFIFQYYEEEERQRGNFPDRFSGHQFPNYSSELNVNALLLGDSALYLCASSQQGVGQETQYFGPGTRLLVL.

The CDR3 coding sequence is TGTGCCAGCAATGAGGACTGGCAAGAGACCCAGTACTTC. It specifies CASNEDWQETQYF. The chain uses TRBV2 and TRBJ2-5; a possible D gene is TRBD2 (5 bases). This CDR3 region has 13 residues. The germline V gene encodes CDR1 SNHLY and CDR2 FYNNEI. The ends were cut back, 7 bases at V and 2 bases at J, with 11 bases in the middle.

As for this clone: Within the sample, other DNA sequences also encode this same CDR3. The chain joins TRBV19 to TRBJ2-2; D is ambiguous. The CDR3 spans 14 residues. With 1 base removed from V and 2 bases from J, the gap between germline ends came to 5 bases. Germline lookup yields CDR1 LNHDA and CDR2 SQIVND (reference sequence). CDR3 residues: CASSIGPNTGELFF. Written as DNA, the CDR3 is TGTGCCAGTAGTATAGGGCCCAACACCGGGGAGCTGTTTTTT.

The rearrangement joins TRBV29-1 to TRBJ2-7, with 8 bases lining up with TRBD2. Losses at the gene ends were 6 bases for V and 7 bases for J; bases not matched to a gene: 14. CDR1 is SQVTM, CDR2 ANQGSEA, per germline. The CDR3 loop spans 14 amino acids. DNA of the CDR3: TGCAGCGTAGTGCATGGAGCGGGAGCGGGGGAGCAGTACTTC. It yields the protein CSVVHGAGAGEQYF.